What follows describes a single T cell receptor (beta chain). No cognate antigen has been identified for it. No qualities accompany the bases; no much larger clone lies one base away. This entry is derived from a study of CD8+ T cells in alopecia areata (dated by TCRdb to between 2017 and 2018). At the level of the whole study: The treated patients took part in an open-label pilot trial in which moderate-to-severe alopecia areata was treated with oral tofacitinib at 5 to 10 mg twice daily. Patients received tofacitinib for 6 to 18 months and were then followed off drug for 6 months to check for delayed response and recurrence. In both human patients and the C3H/HeJ mouse model, the study applied high-throughput TCRbeta sequencing to look at T cell clonal expansion in alopecia areata. Human TCRbeta sequencing covered scalp tissue and sorted CD4+ and CD8+ peripheral blood T cells from patchy and totalis/universalis alopecia areata patients and healthy controls. Biopsies were taken from tofacitinib-treated patients at baseline and at 4 and 24 weeks of treatment, and a later scalp biopsy was taken in several of the tofacitinib-treated patients. Clonality in the scalp was compared among normal scalp (n=4), patchy alopecia areata scalp (n=8), and alopecia totalis/universalis scalp (n=8). RNA was extracted with the PAXgene miRNA kit for fixed scalp, the miRNeasy kit for PBMCs, and the RNeasy kit for mouse skin. TCRbeta CDR3 regions were amplified by immunoSEQ multiplex PCR with 35 Vbeta forward and 13 Jbeta reverse primers. Overall study outcomes, separate from this receptor: Compared with normal scalp, lesional scalp, particularly in alopecia totalis/universalis, had higher clonality and more expanded CD8+ clones, which suggests antigenic drive. Resident alphabeta T cells in normal human skin are also sequenced, complicating scalp TCR repertoire analysis, unlike mouse skin dominated by gammadelta T cells. Shared TCR sequences between patients were less evident than in mice, which may be partly attributable to HLA diversity in the patient population.

The germline V gene yields SGHAT for CDR1 and FQNNGV for CDR2. The CDR3 has 15 amino acids, counting the end cysteine and phenylalanine. Just the 45-base CDR3 DNA is kept, in frame starting at base 1. Trimming at the junction amounts to 3 bases on V and 3 bases on J, and the germline ends lie 14 bases apart. This specimen's time point label, per the study, means: baseline before oral tofacitinib. Peripheral blood and lesional scalp punch biopsies were obtained from patients with alopecia areata. PBMCs were isolated by density centrifugation and stained for CD3, CD4 and CD8, after which CD4+ and CD8+ T cells were sorted on a FACSAria. The receptor library was made with the immunoSEQ multiplex PCR assay. For TCR sequencing, RNA was extracted from every sample and reverse transcribed into cDNA to serve as template. SuperScript III was used for first-strand cDNA synthesis, primed with a 2:1 mix of oligo-dT and random hexamers. A synthetic immune receptor repertoire was used to measure amplification bias, and any remaining bias was corrected computationally. The paper's processing steps were these. Raw reads were preprocessed to remove errors, and CDR3 was defined by IMGT conventions from the conserved cysteine to phenylalanine. Clonality was computed as 1 minus the Shannon entropy, with the entropy normalized by log2 of the number of productive unique TCRs. Whether scalp clones were CD4 or CD8 was inferred by matching scalp TCRbeta sequences against CD4 and CD8 repertoires sorted from blood. Entries here come from immuneACCESS through TCRdb and include only in-frame sequences with V and J called. Some clones fail to appear in such tables; in the studies checked, an unresolved V gene covers under half of the shortfall, and the cause of the remainder is unknown. That table supplies the V and J calls and clone size; D and trimming were determined from the DNA. This sample lists around 65,000 clones; about half were detected once. The ten largest clones capture about a sixth of the sample.

In this chain, TRBV11-2 is recombined with TRBJ1-1, with a tentative D gene TRBD1 over 5 matching bases. The origin of this receptor is a human donor with alopecia areata. Sample: CD8+ T cells sorted from blood, taken at week 0. The DNA sequence reads TGTGCCAGCAGCTTCGACAGCCGCTGGGACACTGAAGCTTTCTTT. Translated, this is CASSFDSRWDTEAFF.